This TCR beta chain was profiled in a study of cytomegalovirus exposure and HLA in healthy donors. General study findings and limits: Cytomegalovirus association was listed for about 160 TCR beta chains.

About this clone: Its specificity is unknown.

The CDR3 spans 15 residues. Germline CDR1 reads SGHVS; CDR2 reads FQNEAQ. J gave up 4 bases and V 4 bases, and 7 bases lay outside the gene matches. PCR was performed using 60 Vbeta and 13 Jbeta primers. Sequencing was performed with immunoSEQ multiplex PCR; in TCRdb, only in-frame clones are kept and a portion is missing. The sample has around 200,000 clones, 65% to 85% seen once. Material: PBMCs. The genes are TRBV7-8 and TRBJ1-3, with 7 bases identical to TRBD1. This receptor was obtained from a woman younger than 30 in good health and CMV-seronegative. The CDR3 loop is CASSSPGTAGNTIYF. The CDR3 nucleotides read TGTGCCAGCAGCTCGCCCGGGACAGCCGGAAACACCATATATTTT. The variable domain in full, with the rest retrieved from reference TRBV7-8 and TRBJ1-3, is GAGVSQSPRYKVAKRGQDVALRCDPISGHVSLFWYQQALGQGPEFLTYFQNEAQLDKSGLPSDRFFAERPEGSVSTLKIQRTQQEDSAVYLCASSSPGTAGNTIYFGEGSWLTVV.